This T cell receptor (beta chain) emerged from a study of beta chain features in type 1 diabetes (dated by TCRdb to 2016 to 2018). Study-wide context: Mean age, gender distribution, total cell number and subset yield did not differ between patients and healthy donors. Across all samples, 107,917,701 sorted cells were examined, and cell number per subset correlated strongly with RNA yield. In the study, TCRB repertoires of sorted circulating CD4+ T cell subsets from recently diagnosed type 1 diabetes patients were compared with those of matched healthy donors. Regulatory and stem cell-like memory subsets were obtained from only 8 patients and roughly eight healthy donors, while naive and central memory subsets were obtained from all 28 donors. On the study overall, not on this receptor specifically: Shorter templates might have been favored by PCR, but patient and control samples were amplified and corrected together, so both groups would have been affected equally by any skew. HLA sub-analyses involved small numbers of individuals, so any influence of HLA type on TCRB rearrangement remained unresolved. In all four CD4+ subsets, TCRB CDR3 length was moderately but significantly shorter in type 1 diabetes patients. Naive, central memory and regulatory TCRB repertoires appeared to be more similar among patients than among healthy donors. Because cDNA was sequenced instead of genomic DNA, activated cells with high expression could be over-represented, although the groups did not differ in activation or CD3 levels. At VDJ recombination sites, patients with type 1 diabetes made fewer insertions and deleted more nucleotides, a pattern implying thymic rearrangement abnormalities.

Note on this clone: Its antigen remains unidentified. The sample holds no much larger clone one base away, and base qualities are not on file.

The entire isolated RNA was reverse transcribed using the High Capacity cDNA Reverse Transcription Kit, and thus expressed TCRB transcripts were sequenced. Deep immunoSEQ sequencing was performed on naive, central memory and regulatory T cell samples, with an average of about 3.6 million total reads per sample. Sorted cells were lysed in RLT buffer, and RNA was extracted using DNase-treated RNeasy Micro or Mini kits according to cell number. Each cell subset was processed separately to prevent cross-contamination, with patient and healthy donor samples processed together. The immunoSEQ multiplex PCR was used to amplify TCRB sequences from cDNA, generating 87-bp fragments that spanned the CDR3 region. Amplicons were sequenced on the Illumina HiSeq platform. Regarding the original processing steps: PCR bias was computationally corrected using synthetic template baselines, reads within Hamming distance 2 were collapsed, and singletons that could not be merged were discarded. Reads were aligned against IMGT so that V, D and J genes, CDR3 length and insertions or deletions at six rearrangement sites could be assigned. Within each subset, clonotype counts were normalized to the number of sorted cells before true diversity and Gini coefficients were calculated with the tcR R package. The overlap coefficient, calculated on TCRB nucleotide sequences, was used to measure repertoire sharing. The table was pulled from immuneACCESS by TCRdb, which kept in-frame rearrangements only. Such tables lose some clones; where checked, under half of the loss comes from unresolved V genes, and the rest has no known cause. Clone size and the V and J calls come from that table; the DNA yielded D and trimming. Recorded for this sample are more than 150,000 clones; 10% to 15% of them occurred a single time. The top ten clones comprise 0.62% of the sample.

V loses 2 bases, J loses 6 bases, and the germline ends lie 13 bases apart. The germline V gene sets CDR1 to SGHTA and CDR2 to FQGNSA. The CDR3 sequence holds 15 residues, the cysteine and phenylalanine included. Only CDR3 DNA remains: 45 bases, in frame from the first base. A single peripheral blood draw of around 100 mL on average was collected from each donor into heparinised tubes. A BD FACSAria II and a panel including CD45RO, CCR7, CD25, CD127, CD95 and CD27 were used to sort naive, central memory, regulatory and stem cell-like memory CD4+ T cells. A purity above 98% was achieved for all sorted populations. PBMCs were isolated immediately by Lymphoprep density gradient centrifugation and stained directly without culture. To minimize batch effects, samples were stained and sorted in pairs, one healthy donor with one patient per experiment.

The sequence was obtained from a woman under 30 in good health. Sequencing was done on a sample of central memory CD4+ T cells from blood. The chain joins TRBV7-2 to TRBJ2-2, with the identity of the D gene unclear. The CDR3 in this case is CASSLFRRIPGELFF. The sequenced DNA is TGTGCCAGCAGCTTATTCCGGCGGATTCCCGGGGAGCTGTTTTTT.